This entry lists 24 T cell receptor beta chains sequenced from one sample in a study of metastatic and nonmetastatic thyroid tumors. TCRdb used MiXCR to call clones anew from the PCR reads. This sample has 30,000 to 45,000 clones, with 15% to 20% found just once. Every patient was untreated before thyroid surgery. Source material: blood. The receptors were gathered from a female donor with papillary thyroid cancer or a benign thyroid nodule (not recorded which). Some clones in this sample may be carry-over from other donors' samples.

In regard to this clone: This sequence may be a read error, since a much larger clone differs from it by one base. The sample holds other DNA sequences that translate to the same CDR3. The V gene is TRBV18, the J gene TRBJ2-2, with a possible D match to TRBD1 (6 bases). Looked up from germline, CDR1 is KGHSH and CDR2 is LQKENI. The CDR3 extends over 15 amino acids. V dropped 3 bases and J dropped 4 bases, with 12 bases sitting between them. The CDR3 DNA reads as TGTGCCAGCTCACCGCCGGAACAGGGCACCGGGGAGCTGTTTTTT. Amino acid sequence: CASSPPEQGTGELFF. Filled out from reference TRBV18 and TRBJ2-2, the complete variable domain reads NAGVMQNPRHLVRRRGQEARLRCSPMKGHSHVYWYRQLPEEGLKFMVYLQKENIIDESGMPKERFSAEFPKEGPSILRIQQVVRGDSAAYFCASSPPEQGTGELFFGEGSRLTVL.

This clone was observed at least ten times. The chain links TRBV12-3 or TRBV12-4 to TRBJ2-1; D gene uncertain. The germline V and J ends were trimmed by 8 bases and 0 bases, with 8 bases remaining between them. The CDR3 is 13 amino acids. The CDR3 is CASGDFSYNEQFF. CDR3 DNA sequence: TGTGCCAGCGGGGATTTCTCCTACAATGAGCAGTTCTTC.

The chain is built from TRBV5-1 and TRBJ1-1, with unresolved D. Trimming took off 0 bases at V and 5 bases at J, with 8 bases between the two ends. This CDR3 is 13 amino acids long. Germline loops: CDR1 SGHRS, CDR2 YFSETQ. This chain's CDR3 is CASSLEGETEAFF. In DNA, the CDR3 is TGCGCCAGCAGCTTGGAGGGAGAGACTGAAGCTTTCTTT.

As for this clone: The junction and the germline gene differ at one end; a read error may be behind it. J is TRBJ2-2 and V is TRBV20-1; TRBD2 matches 15 bases. This CDR3 region has 18 residues. Germline loops: CDR1 DFQATT, CDR2 SNEGSKA (reference sequence). This CDR3 is CSSSWTSGRGGNTGELFF. CDR3 nucleotides: TGCAGTTCTAGCTGGACTAGCGGGAGGGGTGGTAACACCGGGGAGCTGTTTTTT.

This clone showed up just a few times. This chain uses TRBV27 with TRBJ1-1; unclear D gene. The CDR3 loop spans 13 amino acids. The germline CDR1 and CDR2 sequences are MNHEY and SMNVEV (reference sequence). The V end lost 1 base, the J end lost 11 bases, and 14 bases lay between the germline ends. The CDR3 is CASSLLWSSAAFF. The CDR3 DNA is TGTGCCAGCAGTTTATTATGGTCGTCGGCTGCTTTCTTT.

In regard to this clone: The sample contains more than one DNA sequence encoding this CDR3. The chain has TRBV19 and TRBJ2-1; D is unresolved. Germline V gene sequence: CDR1 LNHDA, CDR2 SQIVND (reference sequence). V gave up 1 base and J gave up 1 base, with 11 bases separating them. The CDR3 runs to 16 residues. The CDR3 spells CASSIAGSGSYNEQFF. The CDR3, as DNA: TGTGCCAGTAGTATAGCCGGTAGTGGGTCCTACAATGAGCAGTTCTTC.

This clone appeared a few times. This chain uses TRBV28 with TRBJ2-7, with 11 bases aligning to TRBD2. CDR3 length: 21 residues. CDR1 is MDHEN and CDR2 is SYDVKM in the germline V gene. V was pared by 5 bases and J by 0 bases, with 21 bases of the junction left unmatched. CDR3 residues: CASSRGWGLAEGFSSSYEQYF. The CDR3 nucleotides read TGTGCCAGCAGTCGGGGCTGGGGACTAGCGGAAGGGTTTTCGAGCTCCTACGAGCAGTACTTC.

In its sample, this clone was seen many times. The chain has TRBV12-3 or TRBV12-4 and TRBJ2-1, with 12 bases matching TRBD2. The J segment lost 8 bases and the V segment lost 8 bases, leaving 7 bases of the junction unmatched. This CDR3 spans 14 amino acids. DNA for the CDR3: TGTGCCAGCGAGGGTCTAGCGGGAGGGGATGAGCAGTTCTTC. Protein: CASEGLAGGDEQFF.

This clone was detected many times. The chain combines TRBV5-1 with TRBJ2-2; no clear D gene. Deletions cut 0 bases from V and 6 bases from J, with 9 bases between. The germline V gene has CDR1 SGHRS and CDR2 YFSETQ. The CDR3 covers 14 residues. CDR3 DNA: TGCGCCAGCAGCTTGGTTTATGAGTCCGGGGAGCTGTTTTTT. Protein sequence: CASSLVYESGELFF.

This clone appeared many times. A much larger clone sits a single nucleotide away, making a read error possible. The sample holds other DNA sequences that translate to the same CDR3. The rearrangement links TRBV6-6 to TRBJ1-2, with TRBD1 as a possible D gene (5 bases). This CDR3 is built from 13 residues. Germline CDR1 reads MNHNY; CDR2 reads SVGAGI (reference sequence). The CDR3 nucleotides are TGTGCCAGCAGTTATTCGGACATAAAGGGCTACGCCTTC. Translating it yields CASSYSDIKGYAF.

Many counts were recorded for this clone. The chain combines TRBV29-1 with TRBJ1-2; D uncertain. V was clipped by 4 bases and J by 2 bases, with 8 bases between them. This CDR3 region has 12 residues. Per the germline V gene, CDR1 is SQVTM and CDR2 is ANQGSEA. The CDR3, as DNA: TGCAGCGTTGCTACCGCCAACTATGGCTACACCTTC. Protein product: CSVATANYGYTF.

This clone occurred many times. The chain uses TRBV20-1 and TRBJ2-3, with 8 positions matching TRBD1. Losses at the gene ends were 6 bases for V and 10 bases for J; bases not matched to a gene: 18. This CDR3 contains 15 residues. Germline CDR1 and CDR2: DFQATT and SNEGSKA (reference sequence). CDR3 DNA: TGCAGTGCGCATCAGGGGGCTGGTGGGGTAAGGGCGCAGTATTTT. This gives the protein CSAHQGAGGVRAQYF.

The table lists this clone with many counts. The chain combines TRBV12-3 or TRBV12-4 with TRBJ1-2; 9 nucleotides align to TRBD1. Trimming took 5 bases from V and 5 from J; bases not matched to a gene: 12. There are 16 residues in the CDR3. The CDR3 nucleotides are TGTGCCAGCAGTCCACAACCGGTGGACAGGGGTTATGGCTACACCTTC. It specifies CASSPQPVDRGYGYTF.

This clone was recorded many times. The chain has TRBV4-2 and TRBJ2-2, with 7 bases matching TRBD2. CDR3 length equals 16 residues. V lost 3 bases, J lost 1 base, and 5 bases stayed unmatched. Germline CDR1 is LGHNA and CDR2 is YNFKEQ. The CDR3 is CASSQGPSGNTGELFF. DNA of the CDR3: TGTGCCAGCAGCCAGGGTCCTAGCGGGAACACCGGGGAGCTGTTTTTT.

In this sample, this clone turned up many times. V gene TRBV13 combines with J gene TRBJ1-1; TRBD1 matches 7 bases. Trimming cost V 4 bases and J 3 bases; bases outside gene matches: 14. Germline CDR1 reads PRHDT; CDR2 reads FYEKMQ (reference sequence). CDR3 length equals 17 residues. The CDR3 is CASSSEPWTGGDTEAFF. The CDR3 DNA is TGTGCCAGCAGCTCAGAACCCTGGACAGGAGGTGACACTGAAGCTTTCTTT.

This clone has more than one count but fewer than ten. The chain couples TRBV27 to TRBJ2-5; 8 positions agree with TRBD2. The CDR3 runs to 15 residues. The J segment lost 3 bases and the V segment lost 6 bases, leaving 9 bases of the junction unmatched. Germline V gene lookup returns CDR1 MNHEY and CDR2 SMNVEV (reference sequence). CDR3 coding DNA: TGTGCCAGCAGAGCGGGGGTGACATCGAAAGAGACCCAGTACTTC. It encodes CASRAGVTSKETQYF.

This clone was seen only a few times. A single base separates this from a much larger clone, so it may be a read error. The V gene is TRBV7-2, the J gene TRBJ2-4; 7 bases are a match to TRBD2. The CDR3 length is 15 residues. CDR1 is SGHTA, CDR2 FQGNSA, per germline. CDR3 in amino acids: CASSLGGGSKNIKYF. CDR3 in DNA: TGTGCCAGCAGCTTAGGCGGGGGATCCAAAAACATTAAGTACTTC. Based on the CDR3 plus reference TRBV7-2 and TRBJ2-4, the full variable domain is GAGVSQSPSNKVTEKGKDVELRCDPISGHTALYWYRQSLGQGLEFLIYFQGNSAPDKSGLPSDRFSAERTGGSVSTLTIQRTQQEDSAVYLCASSLGGGSKNIKYFGAGTRLSVL.

Remarks on this clone: As the CDR3 is not closed by the conserved phenylalanine or tryptophan, this likely results from a read error. The chain uses TRBV20-1 and TRBJ2-7, with D possibly TRBD2 on 6 matching bases. CDR1 and CDR2 (germline): DFQATT, SNEGSKA (reference sequence). The CDR3 spans 13 residues. CDR3 coding DNA: TGCGGTGCTAGAGATTCTAGCGACTACGAGCAGTACCTC. The encoded protein is CGARDSSDYEQYL.

This clone has a count of ten or more. The chain carries TRBV18 and TRBJ2-5; TRBD1 matches 9 bases. This CDR3 is built from 16 residues. The ends lost 5 bases at V and 1 base at J; junction bases unmatched: 8. Looked up from germline, CDR1 is KGHSH and CDR2 is LQKENI. The DNA for the CDR3 is TGTGCCAGCTCAGCGGAGGGACAGGGAATCCAAGAGACCCAGTACTTC. Its translation is CASSAEGQGIQETQYF.

This clone was found many times. The chain carries TRBV6-6 and TRBJ2-2; the match to TRBD1 covers 8 bases. V shed 3 bases, J shed 6 bases, and the junction held 3 bases outside the gene matches. The length of the CDR3 is 14 residues. CDR1 and CDR2 from the germline V gene are MNHNY and SVGAGI (reference sequence). The CDR3 spells CASSYGQGSGELFF. CDR3 bases: TGTGCCAGCAGTTATGGACAGGGATCCGGGGAGCTGTTTTTT.

This clone has at least ten counts. V is TRBV3-1 and J is TRBJ2-2, with 14 bases fitting TRBD2. The CDR3 runs to 15 residues. Per germline, CDR1 LGHDT and CDR2 YNNKEL (reference sequence). V gave up 4 bases and J gave up 8 bases; unmatched junction bases: 3. CDR3 protein: CASSRGLAGGGELFF. In DNA form, the CDR3 reads TGTGCCAGCAGCCGCGGACTAGCGGGAGGTGGGGAGCTGTTTTTT.

This chain joins TRBV11-3 and TRBJ1-1; perhaps TRBD1 as D (5 bases). Germline V gene lookup returns CDR1 SGHNT and CDR2 YENEEA. Trimming took off 4 bases at V and 2 bases at J, with 11 bases between the two ends. CDR3 size: 14 residues. CDR3 in DNA: TGTGCCAGCAGCTGTGGACAACATAACACTGAAGCTTTCTTT. The encoded protein is CASSCGQHNTEAFF.

Ten or more counts support this clone. This CDR3 reads CASSQVGVGHTEAFF. In DNA form, the CDR3 reads TGCGCCAGCAGCCAAGTCGGGGTCGGTCACACTGAAGCTTTCTTT. This chain uses TRBV4-1 with TRBJ1-1; the D is unclear. Trimming left V 1 base short and J 3 bases short, with 12 bases between. The CDR3 sequence is 15 residues long. Germline V gives CDR1 MGHRA, CDR2 YSYEKL.

There are a few counts of this clone. The chain combines TRBV27 with TRBJ1-5, with D maybe TRBD1 (6 bases). V was clipped by 7 bases and J by 2 bases, with 18 bases between them. From germline, CDR1 is MNHEY and CDR2 SMNVEV (reference sequence). The CDR3 extends over 16 amino acids. CDR3 nucleotides: TGTGCCAGCAACCAAGGCCGGGGGGCCGGCAATCAGCCCCAGCATTTT. Protein product: CASNQGRGAGNQPQHF.